A selection of T cell receptor beta chains follows, all from one sample in a study of cytomegalovirus exposure and HLA in healthy donors. Produced via immunoSEQ multiplex PCR; TCRdb's table is partial and in-frame only. Seen here are tens of thousands of clones, less than 75% observed once, and the top ten hold roughly 7.6%. Sequenced input: PBMCs. These receptors originate from a man aged 40-49 years in good health and CMV-seropositive. CDR3s include the opening cysteine and the closing phenylalanine or tryptophan. The D gene is left open where the match is weak. Size tells how often a clone was seen (once, few, many) or the class of an expanded clone, and some rows leave it out.

CASQRGGNAGELFF	TGTGCCAGCCAGCGGGGGGGTAACGCCGGGGAGCTGTTTTTT	TRBV7-3	TRBJ2-2	.	TRBD2
CASSEFGGLGTEAFF	TGTGCCAGCAGTGAATTCGGGGGGTTGGGCACTGAAGCTTTCTTT	TRBV6-1	TRBJ1-1	few	.
CASSEAGHQLDPQHF	TGTGCCAGCAGTGAAGCGGGACACCAACTGGACCCCCAGCATTTT	TRBV2	TRBJ1-5	.	.
CATSRDNRDSAYNEQFF	TGTGCCACCAGCAGAGATAACCGGGACAGCGCTTACAATGAGCAGTTCTTC	TRBV15	TRBJ2-1	.	TRBD1
CASGSGTGGTEAFF	TGTGCCAGCGGCTCCGGGACAGGGGGCACTGAAGCTTTCTTT	TRBV28	TRBJ1-1	.	TRBD1
CASSFSGGAYEQYF	TGTGCCAGCAGCTTTAGCGGGGGGGCCTACGAGCAGTACTTC	TRBV7-9	TRBJ2-7	.	TRBD2
CASSLSRTGAEAFF	TGCGCCAGCAGCCTTAGCCGGACGGGGGCTGAAGCTTTCTTT	TRBV5-1	TRBJ1-1	few	.
CSASRGDTQYF	TGCAGTGCGTCACGGGGAGATACGCAGTATTTT	TRBV20-1	TRBJ2-3	few	.
CASSLAGQGAGTIYF	TGCGCCAGCAGCTTGGCTGGACAGGGGGCCGGCACCATATATTTT	TRBV5-1	TRBJ1-3	.	TRBD1
CASSDDRVNTEAFF	TGTGCCAGCAGTGACGACAGGGTGAACACTGAAGCTTTCTTT	TRBV28	TRBJ1-1	.	TRBD1
CASSIDLRFDRPGPETQYF	TGTGCCAGTAGTATAGATCTCCGGTTTGACAGGCCAGGCCCAGAGACCCAGTACTTC	TRBV19	TRBJ2-5	once	.
CATTGLGWPYEQYF	TGTGCCACCACGGGATTGGGCTGGCCCTACGAGCAGTACTTC	TRBV6-1	TRBJ2-7	.	.
CASSVAITSVYNEQFF	TGTGCCAGCAGCGTAGCAATAACTAGCGTCTACAATGAGCAGTTCTTC	TRBV9	TRBJ2-1	once	TRBD2
CASSATGLAGVYAGEQYF	TGTGCCAGCAGCGCTACTGGACTAGCGGGAGTATATGCGGGTGAGCAGTACTTC	TRBV9	TRBJ2-7	few	TRBD2
CASTTGQPLMNTEAFF	TGTGCCAGCACCACAGGGCAGCCACTTATGAACACTGAAGCTTTCTTT	TRBV28	TRBJ1-1	.	.
CASSLREKDTQYF	TGTGCCAGCAGCTTAAGAGAGAAAGATACGCAGTATTTT	TRBV7-3	TRBJ2-3	few	.
CASSLTLIREGGTEAFF	TGTGCCAGCAGCTTAACCCTTATCAGGGAGGGGGGCACTGAAGCTTTCTTT	TRBV7-2	TRBJ1-1	.	.
CASSGQFNQPQHF	TGTGCCAGCAGTGGACAGTTCAATCAGCCCCAGCATTTT	TRBV27	TRBJ1-5	.	.
CAISPGLAGAPQETQYF	TGTGCCATCAGTCCGGGACTAGCGGGGGCCCCACAAGAGACCCAGTACTTC	TRBV10-3	TRBJ2-5	.	TRBD2
CASSPSGASGRRELFF	TGTGCCAGCAGCCCATCCGGGGCTAGCGGGAGAAGGGAGCTGTTTTTT	TRBV7-3	TRBJ2-2	.	TRBD2
CAFLGTSGFNEQFF	TGTGCCTTTTTGGGGACTAGCGGATTCAATGAGCAGTTCTTC	TRBV30	TRBJ2-1	once	TRBD2
CAWVALSGANVLTF	TGTGCCTGGGTGGCCCTCTCTGGGGCCAACGTCCTGACTTTC	TRBV30	TRBJ2-6	.	.
CASSLATEYEQYF	TGCGCCAGCAGCTTGGCCACGGAGTACGAGCAGTACTTC	TRBV5-1	TRBJ2-7	.	.
CASSLGTSGYEQYF	TGCGCCAGCAGCTTGGGGACTAGCGGCTACGAGCAGTACTTC	TRBV5-1	TRBJ2-7	.	TRBD2
CASSPAGVETQYF	TGTGCCAGCAGTCCAGCGGGAGTGGAGACCCAGTACTTC	TRBV27	TRBJ2-5	.	TRBD2
CASSQTGGADGYTF	TGTGCCAGCAGCCAGACAGGGGGAGCAGATGGCTACACCTTC	TRBV4-2	TRBJ1-2	.	TRBD1
CASSLELAGRTDTQYF	TGTGCCAGCAGCTTGGAACTAGCGGGACGCACAGATACGCAGTATTTT	TRBV5-6	TRBJ2-3	.	TRBD2
CASSLPSGSRELFF	TGTGCCAGCAGCTTACCTAGCGGGAGTAGGGAGCTGTTTTTT	TRBV7-6	TRBJ2-2	.	TRBD2
CASALTGAYEQYF	TGTGCCAGCGCGCTAACAGGGGCCTACGAGCAGTACTTC	TRBV27	TRBJ2-7	.	TRBD1
CASSLNQATGELFF	TGCGCCAGCAGTCTCAATCAAGCGACCGGGGAGCTGTTTTTT	TRBV5-1	TRBJ2-2	few	.
CASSLRLPEGLAGVETQYF	TGTGCCAGCAGTTTAAGGCTACCAGAGGGACTAGCGGGAGTAGAGACCCAGTACTTC	TRBV28	TRBJ2-5	.	TRBD2
CASSNRGDPTDTQYF	TGTGCCAGCAGTAACAGGGGGGATCCCACAGATACGCAGTATTTT	TRBV6-5	TRBJ2-3	.	TRBD1
CASSLRAYGYTF	TGTGCCAGCAGTTTGCGGGCGTATGGCTACACCTTC	TRBV28	TRBJ1-2	.	.
CSVLLTGGTEAFF	TGCAGCGTTCTATTGACAGGGGGCACTGAAGCTTTCTTT	TRBV29-1	TRBJ1-1	.	TRBD1
CASSYGTSVHNEQFF	TGCGCCAGCAGCTACGGGACTAGCGTTCACAATGAGCAGTTCTTC	TRBV5-1	TRBJ2-1	.	TRBD2
CASGTGTHNEQFF	TGTGCCAGCGGGACAGGGACCCACAATGAGCAGTTCTTC	TRBV11-1	TRBJ2-1	once	TRBD1
CASSYNRNPGANVLTF	TGTGCCAGCAGCTATAACAGGAACCCTGGGGCCAACGTCCTGACTTTC	TRBV6-6	TRBJ2-6	.	.
CAWSVLGRMGQYF	TGTGCCTGGAGTGTACTAGGGCGCATGGGGCAGTACTTC	TRBV30	TRBJ2-7	.	.
CAWSVQGQYGYTF	TGTGCCTGGAGTGTACAGGGACAGTATGGCTACACCTTC	TRBV30	TRBJ1-2	.	TRBD1
CASSPGLGTDTQYF	TGCGCCAGCAGCCCGGGACTAGGAACAGATACGCAGTATTTT	TRBV5-1	TRBJ2-3	.	TRBD2
CATSPFPRSGGTGELFF	TGTGCCACCAGCCCTTTCCCTCGGAGCGGGGGCACCGGGGAGCTGTTTTTT	TRBV15	TRBJ2-2	.	TRBD2
CAQEDSGGTGELFF	TGTGCCCAGGAGGACAGTGGAGGTACCGGGGAGCTGTTTTTT	TRBV30	TRBJ2-2	.	.
CASSTYGTAQWYGYTF	TGTGCCAGCAGTACCTACGGGACAGCTCAGTGGTATGGCTACACCTTC	TRBV27	TRBJ1-2	.	TRBD1
CAWGGPMNTEAFF	TGTGCCTGGGGAGGCCCAATGAACACTGAAGCTTTCTTT	TRBV30	TRBJ1-1	.	.
CATQSQGGRNQPQHF	TGTGCCACCCAATCACAGGGAGGGCGCAATCAGCCCCAGCATTTT	TRBV6-1	TRBJ1-5	.	.
CASSYSGTRVQYF	TGTGCCAGCAGTTACTCAGGGACTAGGGTGCAGTACTTC	TRBV6-5	TRBJ2-7	.	TRBD2
CASSPQKGGHADTQYF	TGTGCCAGCAGCCCCCAGAAGGGGGGGCACGCAGATACGCAGTATTTT	TRBV7-2	TRBJ2-3	few	.
CATSRDERTGGTNTEAFF	TGTGCCACCAGCAGAGATGAACGGACAGGGGGAACGAACACTGAAGCTTTCTTT	TRBV15	TRBJ1-1	.	TRBD1
CASSVKQGSSTDTQYF	TGTGCCAGCAGCGTGAAACAGGGCAGTTCCACAGATACGCAGTATTTT	TRBV9	TRBJ2-3	.	.
CASSPEDSYNSPLHF	TGCGCCAGCAGCCCTGAGGACAGCTATAATTCACCCCTCCACTTT	TRBV5-1	TRBJ1-6	.	.
CASSLAGGSGANVLTF	TGTGCCAGCAGCTTAGCAGGGGGCTCTGGGGCCAACGTCCTGACTTTC	TRBV11-3	TRBJ2-6	.	TRBD1
CAWSGTTSGTQYF	TGTGCCTGGAGTGGGACTACCTCGGGGACCCAGTACTTC	TRBV30	TRBJ2-5	.	.
CASSYSGGKEQFF	TGTGCCAGCAGCTATAGCGGGGGGAAGGAGCAGTTCTTC	TRBV7-2	TRBJ2-1	.	TRBD2
CASSEGPGHWNQPQHF	TGTGCCAGCAGTGAGGGTCCGGGACACTGGAATCAGCCCCAGCATTTT	TRBV2	TRBJ1-5	.	.